The 28 T cell receptor beta chains given below trace back to one sample, sequenced in a study of blood T cell repertoires in COVID-19. Produced via immunoSEQ multiplex PCR; TCRdb's table is partial and in-frame only. This sample has 400,000 or so clones, with around 90% found just once. Source material: peripheral blood. These receptors originate from a human donor in a cohort sampled during active COVID-19.

The chain joins TRBV30 to TRBJ1-1; TRBD1 might be the D (5 bases). Trimming removed 2 bases from V and 2 bases from J, with 9 bases in between. The CDR3 has 13 amino acids. The germline V gene has CDR1 GTSNPN and CDR2 SVGIG (reference sequence). DNA of the CDR3: TGTGCCTGGAGTTATACAGGTAACACTGAAGCTTTCTTT. The encoded protein is CAWSYTGNTEAFF.

The CDR3 loop reads CASSLRGVAKNIQYF. CDR3 coding DNA: TGTGCCAGTAGCCTGCGGGGGGTGGCCAAAAACATTCAGTACTTC. V is TRBV19 and J is TRBJ2-4; 8 nucleotides agree with TRBD2. V shed 6 bases and J 1 base; nucleotides not matched to a gene: 5. The CDR3 is made up of 15 amino acids. Germline V gives CDR1 LNHDA, CDR2 SQIVND (reference sequence).

This clone was seen only once. The chain combines TRBV19 with TRBJ1-1; 8 nucleotides line up with TRBD1. The ends lost 4 bases at V and 6 bases at J; junction bases unmatched: 7. CDR3 length: 14 residues. CDR1 is LNHDA and CDR2 is SQIVND in the germline V gene (reference sequence). The CDR3 region is CASSTGVTGAEAFF. In nucleotides, the CDR3 is TGTGCCAGTAGTACAGGCGTGACAGGGGCTGAAGCTTTCTTT.

The V gene is TRBV27, the J gene TRBJ2-7, with TRBD2 matching 10 bases. CDR3 length equals 15 residues. CDR1 is MNHEY, CDR2 SMNVEV, per germline (reference sequence). The junction had 7 bases not matched to a gene; V was cut back by 5 bases and J by 3 bases. CDR3: CASSPKGLANYEQYF. Written as DNA, the CDR3 is TGTGCCAGCAGTCCCAAGGGACTAGCGAACTACGAGCAGTACTTC.

J is TRBJ2-2 and V is TRBV27, with 8 bases aligning to TRBD1. Looked up from germline, CDR1 is MNHEY and CDR2 is SMNVEV (reference sequence). V was pared by 5 bases and J by 7 bases, with 33 bases of the junction left unmatched. CDR3 length equals 23 residues. The CDR3 protein is CASSPPRSSRDRLGGKVVGELFF. The CDR3 nucleotides are TGTGCCAGCAGTCCACCTCGTTCTTCCCGGGACAGGCTTGGGGGTAAGGTCGTCGGGGAGCTGTTTTTT.

The chain carries TRBV11-3 and TRBJ1-1; D uncertain. Trimming shortened V by 1 base and J by 0 bases, and 15 bases separated the two germline ends. Germline CDR1 SGHNT, CDR2 YENEEA. The CDR3 contains 17 residues. The CDR3: CASSLVKEDYMNTEAFF. DNA of the CDR3: TGTGCCAGCAGCTTAGTTAAGGAGGACTACATGAACACTGAAGCTTTCTTT.

V and J are TRBV3-1 (or the pseudogene TRBV3-2) and TRBJ1-2; 7 positions agree with TRBD1. This CDR3 region has 16 residues. Germline values: CDR1 LGHDT, CDR2 YNNKEL (reference sequence). After removal of 3 bases from V and 4 bases from J, the junction contained 11 bases not matched to a gene. The chain's CDR3 is CASSQASQGLAYGYTF. As DNA, the CDR3 is TGTGCCAGCAGCCAGGCCTCACAGGGGCTAGCCTATGGCTACACCTTC.

This clone appeared once. The gene calls are TRBV6-6 and TRBJ2-1; a possible D gene is TRBD2 (6 bases). V lost 7 bases, J lost 9 bases, and 13 bases lay in between. CDR3 size: 12 residues. From germline, CDR1 is MNHNY and CDR2 SVGAGI (reference sequence). CDR3 loop: CASNAGSSEQFF. The CDR3 bases are TGTGCCAGCAACGCGGGGTCCAGTGAGCAGTTCTTC.

The gene calls are TRBV6-6 and TRBJ1-2, with D unresolved. V was shortened by 6 bases and J by 4 bases, with 15 bases between the two germline ends. The CDR3 sequence is 14 residues long. CDR1 is MNHNY and CDR2 is SVGAGI in the germline V gene (reference sequence). In DNA, the CDR3 is TGTGCCAGCAGCCCCTCGGTCTTCGGCTATGGCTACACCTTC. Amino acid sequence: CASSPSVFGYGYTF.

The chain joins TRBV7-2 to TRBJ2-6; 7 bases fit TRBD2. Germline CDR1 and CDR2: SGHTA and FQGNSA. J gave up 0 bases and V 5 bases, and 4 bases lay outside the gene matches. The CDR3 loop spans 16 amino acids. CDR3 sequence (DNA): TGTGCCAGCAGCCCGACTAGCTACTCTGGGGCCAACGTCCTGACTTTC. This codes for CASSPTSYSGANVLTF. The full variable domain, in which reference TRBV7-2 and TRBJ2-6 provide the parts outside the CDR3, is GAGVSQSPSNKVTEKGKDVELRCDPISGHTALYWYRQSLGQGLEFLIYFQGNSAPDKSGLPSDRFSAERTGGSVSTLTIQRTQQEDSAVYLCASSPTSYSGANVLTFGAGSRLTVL.

The chain links TRBV24-1 to TRBJ2-3; D not certain. V gave up 1 base and J gave up 7 bases, with 8 bases separating them. CDR1 is KGHDR and CDR2 is SFDVKD in the germline V gene. This CDR3 has 13 residues. The CDR3 protein is CATSDFSVYTQYF. DNA of the CDR3: TGTGCCACCAGTGATTTTTCCGTTTATACGCAGTATTTT.

This sequence joins TRBV7-3 and TRBJ1-6, with D uncertain. Germline CDR1 and CDR2: SGHTA and FQGTGA. This CDR3 is 15 amino acids long. V lost 1 base and J lost 2, with 6 bases in between. The CDR3 spells CASSLSQAYNSPLHF. As DNA, the CDR3 is TGTGCCAGCAGCTTAAGTCAGGCCTATAATTCACCCCTCCACTTT.

V and J are TRBV5-1 and TRBJ2-4; possible D gene TRBD1, 7 bases. This CDR3 region has 17 residues. Germline V gene lookup returns CDR1 SGHRS and CDR2 YFSETQ. The V end lost 1 base, the J end lost 8 bases, and 22 bases lay between the germline ends. CDR3 coding DNA: TGCGCCAGCAGCTTGATCGTGACAGGGACTTATTTGGACATTCAGTACTTC. It yields the protein CASSLIVTGTYLDIQYF. The entire variable domain, with the rest obtained from reference TRBV5-1 and TRBJ2-4, is as follows: KAGVTQTPRYLIKTRGQQVTLSCSPISGHRSVSWYQQTPGQGLQFLFEYFSETQRNKGNFPGRFSGRQFSNSRSEMNVSTLELGDSALYLCASSLIVTGTYLDIQYFGAGTRLSVL.

This chain connects TRBV5-6 to TRBJ2-5; maybe TRBD2 (5 bases). V was pared by 2 bases and J by 9 bases, with 20 bases between. Germline assignment: CDR1 SGHDT and CDR2 YYEEEE. CDR3 size: 15 residues. The CDR3 nucleotides read TGTGCCAGCAGCTTTGGTTATGGCGGGCGGAAACCCCAGTACTTC. This gives the protein CASSFGYGGRKPQYF.

Remarks on this clone: The same CDR3 also results from other DNA sequences found in this sample. Written as DNA, the CDR3 is TGTGCCAGCTCATCCGGACAGAACACTGAAGCTTTCTTT. Protein sequence: CASSSGQNTEAFF. The V and J genes are TRBV18 and TRBJ1-1, with D possibly being TRBD1 (5 bases). Trimming pared 5 bases from V and 1 base from J, leaving 8 bases between. The CDR3 has 13 residues. Germline V CDR1 and CDR2: KGHSH, LQKENI.

J is TRBJ1-1 and V is TRBV7-9; 7 bases are shared with TRBD1. The CDR3 contains 14 residues. Germline V gene data show CDR1 as SEHNR and CDR2 as FQNEAQ (reference sequence). V lost 5 bases and J lost 10; bases outside the gene matches: 13. The CDR3 here is CASSQGTENRRAFF. For the CDR3, the DNA is TGTGCCAGCAGCCAGGGGACAGAAAATAGGAGAGCTTTCTTT.

This chain connects TRBV3-1 (or the pseudogene TRBV3-2) to TRBJ1-2, with 9 bases identical to TRBD1. CDR1 LGHDT and CDR2 YNNKEL come from the germline V gene (reference sequence). The trim removed 1 base at V and 6 bases at J, leaving 9 bases unmatched. The CDR3 is made up of 16 amino acids. The CDR3 reads CASSQGMQGTGHGYTF. CDR3 nucleotide sequence: TGTGCCAGCAGCCAAGGCATGCAAGGGACAGGGCATGGCTACACCTTC.

The chain has TRBV7-3 and TRBJ2-1, with D tentatively TRBD2 (6 bases). Germline lookup yields CDR1 SGHTA and CDR2 FQGTGA. The V end was cut by 8 bases, the J end by 5 bases, with 16 bases between. The CDR3 is 14 amino acids. In nucleotides, the CDR3 is TGTGCCAGCCGTAAAAGCGGGTTTCACAATGAGCAGTTCTTC. Its translation is CASRKSGFHNEQFF.

V gene TRBV5-1 combines with J gene TRBJ2-7; D perhaps matches TRBD1 (6 bases). Trimming took off 4 bases at V and 2 bases at J, with 22 bases between the two ends. From germline, CDR1 is SGHRS and CDR2 YFSETQ. The CDR3 loop spans 17 amino acids. The CDR3 is CASSLRGHGTETYEQYF. CDR3 nucleotides: TGCGCCAGCAGCCTGAGGGGACACGGGACGGAAACCTACGAGCAGTACTTC.

This clone was detected once. This chain connects TRBV4-1 to TRBJ1-5; TRBD1 aligns across 11 bases. There are 17 residues in the CDR3. Germline lookup yields CDR1 MGHRA and CDR2 YSYEKL. The V and J ends lost 4 bases and 7 bases, in that order; junction bases with no gene match: 12. CDR3 loop: CASSLSGTGGPWQPQHF. CDR3 bases: TGCGCCAGCAGCCTTTCCGGGACAGGGGGGCCTTGGCAGCCCCAGCATTTT.

Only one count was recorded for this clone. The rearrangement links TRBV4-2 to TRBJ2-5; 10 nucleotides agree with TRBD2. Germline lookup yields CDR1 LGHNA and CDR2 YNFKEQ. Trimming took 3 bases from V and 5 from J; bases not matched to a gene: 6. This CDR3 comprises 15 residues. Here the CDR3 DNA reads TGTGCCAGCAGCCACAGCGGGGGGGCCGGGGAGACCCAGTACTTC. Amino acid sequence: CASSHSGGAGETQYF.

V is TRBV5-5 and J is TRBJ1-1, with 7 bases lining up with TRBD1. This CDR3 is 16 amino acids long. V shed 5 bases, J shed 1 base, and the junction held 11 bases outside the gene matches. Germline V CDR1 and CDR2: SGHKS, YYEKEE (reference sequence). The CDR3 loop is CASRRGQKDENTEAFF. The CDR3 region has the DNA TGTGCCAGCAGAAGGGGACAGAAAGACGAGAACACTGAAGCTTTCTTT.

The chain combines TRBV18 with TRBJ2-7; the match to TRBD2 covers 7 bases. Losses at the gene ends were 0 bases for V and 4 bases for J; bases not matched to a gene: 3. Germline V gene lookup returns CDR1 KGHSH and CDR2 LQKENI. This CDR3 has 14 amino acids. The CDR3 sequence is CASSPPLGLYEQYF. The CDR3 DNA sequence: TGTGCCAGCTCACCACCGTTGGGACTATACGAGCAGTACTTC.

This sequence joins TRBV30 and TRBJ2-7; TRBD1 is a possible D gene (6 bases). CDR1 is GTSNPN, CDR2 SVGIG, per germline (reference sequence). Trimming took 2 bases from V and 1 from J, leaving 12 bases between them. This CDR3 comprises 14 residues. This chain's CDR3 is CAWSWAGASYEQYF. The CDR3 DNA sequence: TGTGCCTGGAGTTGGGCAGGGGCGTCCTACGAGCAGTACTTC.

This clone showed up just once. J is TRBJ1-6 and V is TRBV28; 9 nucleotides align to TRBD1. V lost 6 bases to trimming and J lost 10 bases; unmatched junction nucleotides: 7. Per germline, CDR1 MDHEN and CDR2 SYDVKM. CDR3 length equals 14 residues. The CDR3 here is CASSWDRELSPLHF. In DNA, the CDR3 is TGTGCCAGCAGCTGGGACAGGGAGTTGTCACCCCTCCACTTT. The whole variable domain, filled in from reference TRBV28 and TRBJ1-6, reads DVKVTQSSRYLVKRTGEKVFLECVQDMDHENMFWYRQDPGLGLRLIYFSYDVKMKEKGDIPEGYSVSREKKERFSLILESASTNQTSMYLCASSWDRELSPLHFGNGTRLTVT.

The rearrangement joins TRBV27 to TRBJ2-7; D possibly corresponds to TRBD2 (5 bases). Germline loops: CDR1 MNHEY, CDR2 SMNVEV (reference sequence). V lost 5 bases, J lost 0 bases, and 11 bases lay in between. This CDR3 has 14 residues. Here the CDR3 reads CASSTYRDSYEQYF. The CDR3 nucleotides are TGTGCCAGCAGTACCTACCGGGACTCCTACGAGCAGTACTTC.

The chain uses TRBV2 and TRBJ1-1; D is perhaps TRBD1 (6 bases). Germline lookup yields CDR1 SNHLY and CDR2 FYNNEI. There are 12 residues in the CDR3. Trimming took 6 bases from V and 4 from J, leaving 9 bases between them. CDR3 DNA: TGTGCCAGCAGCTACAGGGCCACTGAAGCTTTCTTT. It encodes CASSYRATEAFF.

The chain couples TRBV5-1 to TRBJ2-5; 8 nucleotides line up with TRBD1. The V gene's germline CDR1 is SGHRS and CDR2 YFSETQ. This CDR3 is 15 amino acids long. Germline trimming cut 2 bases from V and 4 bases from J; bases unmatched to any gene: 7. CDR3 bases: TGCGCCAGCAGCTTACAGGGGGGCAGTCCAGAGACCCAGTACTTC. Its translation: CASSLQGGSPETQYF.